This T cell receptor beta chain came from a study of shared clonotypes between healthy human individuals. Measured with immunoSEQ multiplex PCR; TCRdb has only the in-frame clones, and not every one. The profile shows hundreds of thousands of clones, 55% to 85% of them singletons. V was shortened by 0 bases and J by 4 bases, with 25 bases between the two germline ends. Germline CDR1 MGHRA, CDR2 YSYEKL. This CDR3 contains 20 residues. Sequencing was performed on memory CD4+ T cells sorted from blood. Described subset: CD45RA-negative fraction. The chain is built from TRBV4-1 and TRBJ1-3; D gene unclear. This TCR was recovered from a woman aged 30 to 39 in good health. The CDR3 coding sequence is TGCGCCAGCAGCCAAGAGTCGGAGGATGTCACTCAATGGTGGGGAAACACCATATATTTT. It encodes CASSQESEDVTQWWGNTIYF.